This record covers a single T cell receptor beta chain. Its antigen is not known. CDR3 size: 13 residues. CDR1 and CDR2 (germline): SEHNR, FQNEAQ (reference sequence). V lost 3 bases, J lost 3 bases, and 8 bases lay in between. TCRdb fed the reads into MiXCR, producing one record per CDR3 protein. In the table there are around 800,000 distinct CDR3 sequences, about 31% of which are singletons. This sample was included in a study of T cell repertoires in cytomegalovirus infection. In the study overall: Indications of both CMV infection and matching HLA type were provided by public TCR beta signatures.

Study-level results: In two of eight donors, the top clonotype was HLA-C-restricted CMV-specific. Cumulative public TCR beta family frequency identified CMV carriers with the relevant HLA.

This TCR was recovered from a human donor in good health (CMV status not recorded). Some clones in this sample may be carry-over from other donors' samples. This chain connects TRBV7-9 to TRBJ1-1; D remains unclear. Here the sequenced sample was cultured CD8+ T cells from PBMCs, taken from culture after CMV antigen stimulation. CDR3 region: CASSLPRYTEAFF. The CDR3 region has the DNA TGTGCCAGCAGCTTGCCCCGGTACACTGAAGCTTTCTTT.